These 3 T cell receptor beta chains share one sample of origin, sequenced in a study of OX40 agonist ivuxolimab in advanced cancers. The protocol was immunoSEQ multiplex PCR, while the TCRdb copy is restricted to in-frame clones and leaves out a portion. The data hold some 34,000 clones, with around 84% observed a single time. The sample consisted of CD4+ or CD8+ T cells sorted from blood, taken in a trial of the OX40 agonist ivuxolimab. These receptors came from an adult with an advanced solid tumor such as melanoma, head and neck, liver or kidney cancer.

The chain couples TRBV19 to TRBJ1-2, with D perhaps TRBD1 (5 bases). This CDR3 contains 13 residues. Germline-derived CDR1 and CDR2 are LNHDA and SQIVND (reference sequence). V lost 5 bases and J 1 base, leaving 8 bases between the germline ends. CDR3 DNA: TGTGCCAGTAGTTCGACAGTTAACTATGGCTACACCTTC. This translates into CASSSTVNYGYTF.

This clone was detected only a few times. The chain combines TRBV7-2 with TRBJ2-7; 8 bases line up with TRBD1. This CDR3 contains 15 residues. Germline V gene data show CDR1 as SGHTA and CDR2 as FQGNSA. The V gene end was trimmed by 4 bases and the J gene end by 7 bases; junction bases not matched to a gene: 12. CDR3 DNA sequence: TGTGCCAGCAGCTACTCCTTGGACAGGGAATTAGAGCAGTACTTC. Encoded protein: CASSYSLDRELEQYF.

This chain links TRBV18 with TRBJ2-5; the D is unclear. This CDR3 is built from 11 residues. The germline V gene has CDR1 KGHSH and CDR2 LQKENI. V was trimmed by 6 bases and J by 3 bases, leaving 5 bases between them. DNA for the CDR3: TGTGCCAGCTCGAAGGAAGAGACCCAGTACTTC. Translation: CASSKEETQYF.